There are a few counts of the clone carrying this TCR beta chain. The antigen is undetermined. The data derive from a study of T cells in Graves' hyperthyroidism and ophthalmopathy. Findings and caveats of the study: The model foresaw ophthalmopathy a median 6.5 months prior to onset.

Stability of Graves' hyperthyroidism was defined as absent ophthalmopathy progression within 18 months. With a duration under 2 months, the hyperthyroidism was newly diagnosed in patients aged 18 to 65. Thyroid ultrasound, orbital computed tomography, clinical symptoms, and serum thyroxine and TRAb underpinned diagnoses. CDR3 length: 13 residues. The ends were cut back, 7 bases at V and 5 bases at J, with 11 bases in the middle. Germline V gene data show CDR1 as MGHDK and CDR2 as SYGVNS. Amplified TCR beta CDR3 regions derived from RNA transcripts. First-round RT-PCR targeting the TCR CDR3 was performed with the HTBI primer set. A single record per CDR3 protein comes from TCRdb applying MiXCR to the multiplex PCR reads. The profile shows 600,000 or so distinct CDR3 sequences, 46% of them singletons.

The TCR originated in a young woman with Graves' hyperthyroidism. V is TRBV25-1 and J is TRBJ2-2; D remains ambiguous. Sequencing was performed on peripheral blood or thyroid tissue (not recorded which). CDR3 residues: CASMKSVTGELFF. In nucleotides, the CDR3 is TGTGCCAGCATGAAAAGCGTAACCGGGGAGCTGTTTTTT.